These 26 T cell receptor beta chains were all obtained from the same sample, sequenced in a study of blood T cell repertoires in COVID-19. Libraries were prepared by immunoSEQ multiplex PCR; TCRdb keeps only in-frame clonotypes and omits some of them. Among 150,000 to 200,000 clones listed, about 83% were seen once. The sample comprised peripheral blood. The receptors derive from a woman older than 75 with COVID-19, enrolled during active disease.

The CDR3 sequence is CASSLDGSSYEQYF. The CDR3 coding sequence is TGTGCCAGCAGCTTAGACGGGAGCTCCTACGAGCAGTACTTC. V is TRBV7-3 and J is TRBJ2-7; tentative D call: TRBD2 (6 bases). With 2 bases removed from V and 0 bases from J, the gap between germline ends came to 8 bases. This CDR3 has 14 residues. CDR1 is SGHTA, CDR2 FQGTGA, per germline.

The chain has TRBV27 and TRBJ2-5; D uncertain. Germline values: CDR1 MNHEY, CDR2 SMNVEV (reference sequence). V gave up 0 bases and J gave up 6 bases, with 8 bases separating them. There are 13 residues in the CDR3. The DNA for the CDR3 is TGTGCCAGCAGTTTATCTCTAGGCAAGACCCAGTACTTC. This codes for CASSLSLGKTQYF.

The chain joins TRBV6-5 to TRBJ2-3; tentative D call: TRBD2 (6 bases). The CDR3 spans 15 residues. V lost 6 bases to trimming and J lost 2 bases, with 15 bases between them. Germline CDR1 and CDR2: MNHEY and SVGAGI. CDR3 loop: CASRLGLGVTDTQYF. In DNA, the CDR3 is TGTGCCAGCAGACTGGGACTGGGGGTCACAGATACGCAGTATTTT.

This clone came up a few times. The chain carries TRBV5-1 and TRBJ2-3; 12 bases align to TRBD2. CDR1 SGHRS and CDR2 YFSETQ come from the germline V gene. V shed 3 bases, J shed 3 bases, and the junction held 5 bases outside the gene matches. The CDR3 consists of 16 residues. CDR3 sequence: CASSYLAGGLTDTQYF. CDR3 sequence (DNA): TGCGCCAGCAGCTATCTAGCGGGAGGGTTGACAGATACGCAGTATTTT.

V gene TRBV5-1 combines with J gene TRBJ2-2, with a weak D call TRBD2 (5 bases). Per germline, CDR1 SGHRS and CDR2 YFSETQ. The V gene lost 2 bases and the J gene lost 0 bases, with 8 bases spanning the gap. The CDR3 runs to 15 residues. In DNA, the CDR3 is TGCGCCAGCAGCTTACGGAGGCCGAACACCGGGGAGCTGTTTTTT. It specifies CASSLRRPNTGELFF.

The chain recombines TRBV4-1 with TRBJ2-5, with D possibly being TRBD1 (6 bases). Trimming removed 0 bases at V and 6 bases at J, with 14 bases between. The CDR3 consists of 15 residues. CDR1 is MGHRA and CDR2 is YSYEKL in the germline V gene. The CDR3 bases are TGCGCCAGCAGCCAAGATCTAACAGGGATGAAGACCCAGTACTTC. Translating gives CASSQDLTGMKTQYF.

The V and J genes are TRBV28 and TRBJ2-3, with a weak D call TRBD1 (6 bases). The germline V and J ends were trimmed by 6 bases and 4 bases, with 17 bases remaining between them. This CDR3 comprises 15 residues. Looked up from germline, CDR1 is MDHEN and CDR2 is SYDVKM. The CDR3 region is CASSPIGGNPDTQYF. DNA for the CDR3: TGTGCCAGCAGCCCCATAGGGGGTAATCCAGATACGCAGTATTTT.

This clone has just a few counts. Here the CDR3 DNA reads TGTGCCAGCAGTTACGAGAGAAAGACCCAGTACTTC. It is translated as CASSYERKTQYF. The chain has TRBV6-5 and TRBJ2-5; D unclear. CDR3 length equals 12 residues. The V and J ends lost 2 bases and 6 bases respectively, with 7 bases between them. CDR1 MNHEY and CDR2 SVGAGI come from the germline V gene.

The chain combines TRBV4-1 with TRBJ2-5, with 13 bases identical to TRBD2. This CDR3 is built from 16 residues. With V trimmed by 1 base and J by 5 bases, 4 bases remained unmatched. CDR1 MGHRA and CDR2 YSYEKL come from the germline V gene. The CDR3 coding sequence is TGCGCCAGCAGCCAAGGGACTAGCGGGAGAGGTGAGACCCAGTACTTC. Protein product: CASSQGTSGRGETQYF.

This chain connects TRBV28 to TRBJ2-7; D might be TRBD1 (6 bases). CDR3 length equals 12 residues. Germline lookup yields CDR1 MDHEN and CDR2 SYDVKM. V was clipped by 11 bases and J by 2 bases, with 13 bases between them. CDR3: CAGRTAAYEQYF. Here the CDR3 DNA reads TGTGCCGGAAGGACAGCCGCCTACGAGCAGTACTTC.

The rearrangement uses TRBV4-1 and TRBJ1-4; D is perhaps TRBD1 (5 bases). CDR3 length equals 15 residues. The ends were cut back, 0 bases at V and 7 bases at J, with 12 bases in the middle. In germline, CDR1 is MGHRA, CDR2 YSYEKL. The CDR3 is CASSQEGRVGEKLFF. The CDR3 DNA reads as TGCGCCAGCAGCCAAGAAGGCAGGGTCGGTGAAAAACTGTTTTTT.

V gene TRBV6-1 combines with J gene TRBJ2-3, with 10 bases fitting TRBD2. The CDR3 covers 17 residues. The germline V gene has CDR1 MNHNS and CDR2 SASEGT. V shed 3 bases and J 2 bases; nucleotides not matched to a gene: 8. The CDR3 loop is CASSDKRLAGATDTQYF. The CDR3 nucleotides read TGTGCCAGCAGTGATAAGAGGCTAGCGGGGGCCACAGATACGCAGTATTTT.

The rearrangement links TRBV19 to TRBJ1-1; tentatively, D is TRBD1 (5 bases). Germline V gene data show CDR1 as LNHDA and CDR2 as SQIVND (reference sequence). The CDR3 sequence is 15 residues long. V dropped 4 bases and J dropped 1 base, with 13 bases sitting between them. CDR3 bases: TGTGCCAGTAGTACATTCCGCAGGGAGAACACTGAAGCTTTCTTT. Translation: CASSTFRRENTEAFF.

The chain employs TRBV15 and TRBJ2-3; D is uncertain. Germline V gives CDR1 LNHNV, CDR2 YYDKDF (reference sequence). The CDR3 contains 17 residues. V was pared by 2 bases and J by 1 base, with 16 bases between. The CDR3 DNA follows: TGTGCCACCAGCAGACTTCGACACTTAACCCGCACAGATACGCAGTATTTT. Its translation is CATSRLRHLTRTDTQYF.

CDR3 in amino acids: CAIRASQGAFPEAFF. DNA for the CDR3: TGTGCCATCAGGGCCTCACAGGGGGCTTTTCCCGAAGCTTTCTTT. This rearrangement joins TRBV10-3 to TRBJ1-1; 9 nucleotides line up with TRBD1. The V and J ends lost 6 bases and 8 bases, in that order; junction bases with no gene match: 13. CDR1 and CDR2 from the germline V gene are ENHRY and SYGVKD. The CDR3 totals 15 residues.

Comments on this clone: One end of the junction fails to match germline, which may point to a read error. The chain employs TRBV3-1 (or the pseudogene TRBV3-2) and TRBJ2-7; D remains ambiguous. CDR1 and CDR2 from the germline V gene are LGHDT and YNNKEL (reference sequence). The CDR3 runs 10 residues. Written as DNA, the CDR3 is TGTGCCAGCAGCCCGATTGAGGTTAACTTC. It translates to CASSPIEVNF.

As DNA, the CDR3 is TGTGCCAGCAGTTTATTTGCCGGCCGGGAACGGAACGGGGGCTACACCTTC. Translated, it gives CASSLFAGRERNGGYTF. This chain connects TRBV27 to TRBJ1-2; D unclear. V was cut by 1 base and J by 8 bases, with 23 bases left in between. CDR1 is MNHEY and CDR2 is SMNVEV in the germline V gene (reference sequence). CDR3 size: 17 residues.

The chain carries TRBV5-5 and TRBJ2-7; D might be TRBD2 (6 bases). CDR3 size: 15 residues. The germline V and J ends were trimmed by 3 bases and 1 base, with 14 bases remaining between them. Germline lookup yields CDR1 SGHKS and CDR2 YYEKEE (reference sequence). CDR3 sequence reads: CASSYVLARSYEQYF. CDR3 coding DNA: TGTGCCAGCAGCTATGTACTAGCCAGGTCCTACGAGCAGTACTTC.

This chain joins TRBV6-5 and TRBJ2-5; D not certain. The germline V gene has CDR1 MNHEY and CDR2 SVGAGI. The CDR3 contains 13 residues. V lost 6 bases and J lost 5, with 13 bases in between. The DNA of the CDR3 is TGTGCCAGCAGAGAGACACTTCACGAGACCCAGTACTTC. Translated: CASRETLHETQYF.

Only one count was recorded for this clone. The chain recombines TRBV11-2 with TRBJ2-5; D not resolved. The CDR3 totals 15 residues. The ends were cut back, 4 bases at V and 7 bases at J, with 19 bases in the middle. Germline V gene lookup returns CDR1 SGHAT and CDR2 FQNNGV. Written as DNA, the CDR3 is TGTGCCAGCAGCTCCCCAGCAGGTAGAGAAGGGACCCAGTACTTC. It yields the protein CASSSPAGREGTQYF.

V usage is TRBV18 and J usage is TRBJ2-4; tentative D call: TRBD2 (7 bases). V dropped 5 bases and J dropped 1 base, with 18 bases sitting between them. This CDR3 contains 17 residues. The V gene's germline CDR1 is KGHSH and CDR2 LQKENI. The CDR3 spells CASSFRDGGLAKNIQYF. CDR3 nucleotides: TGTGCCAGCTCATTTCGGGACGGGGGGCTCGCCAAAAACATTCAGTACTTC. The whole variable domain, filled in from reference TRBV18 and TRBJ2-4, reads NAGVMQNPRHLVRRRGQEARLRCSPMKGHSHVYWYRQLPEEGLKFMVYLQKENIIDESGMPKERFSAEFPKEGPSILRIQQVVRGDSAAYFCASSFRDGGLAKNIQYFGAGTRLSVL.

V usage is TRBV11-3 and J usage is TRBJ2-2; 8 nucleotides align to TRBD1. The CDR3 loop spans 14 amino acids. Germline V gene lookup returns CDR1 SGHNT and CDR2 YENEEA. J gave up 7 bases and V 5 bases, and 6 bases lay outside the gene matches. This CDR3 reads CASSRQGRGGELFF. The DNA of the CDR3 is TGTGCCAGCAGCAGACAGGGGCGAGGCGGGGAGCTGTTTTTT. The full variable domain, in which reference TRBV11-3 and TRBJ2-2 provide the parts outside the CDR3, is EAGVVQSPRYKIIEKKQPVAFWCNPISGHNTLYWYLQNLGQGPELLIRYENEEAVDDSQLPKDRFSAERLKGVDSTLKIQPAELGDSAVYLCASSRQGRGGELFFGEGSRLTVL.

The chain combines TRBV7-2 with TRBJ1-1, with D unresolved. The length of the CDR3 is 14 residues. V was clipped by 1 base and J by 4 bases, with 10 bases between them. Germline assignment: CDR1 SGHTA and CDR2 FQGNSA. In DNA, the CDR3 is TGTGCCAGCAGCTTAGTGGGGAGTGGCACTGAAGCTTTCTTT. It specifies CASSLVGSGTEAFF.

The genes are TRBV2 and TRBJ1-4; D ambiguous. The CDR3 runs to 13 residues. Germline assignment: CDR1 SNHLY and CDR2 FYNNEI. The V end lost 6 bases, the J end lost 0 bases, and 5 bases lay between the germline ends. CDR3 sequence (DNA): TGTGCCAGCAGGCGCGCAACTAATGAAAAACTGTTTTTT. This codes for CASRRATNEKLFF.

The chain joins TRBV5-1 to TRBJ2-3; 12 bases are shared with TRBD2. This CDR3 spans 17 amino acids. Per the germline V gene, CDR1 is SGHRS and CDR2 is YFSETQ. V lost 0 bases, J lost 0 bases, and 2 bases stayed unmatched. CDR3 coding DNA: TGCGCCAGCAGCTTGGCCGGACTAGCGGGGAGCACAGATACGCAGTATTTT. It yields the protein CASSLAGLAGSTDTQYF.

This clone appeared a single time. The chain has TRBV10-3 and TRBJ2-2; TRBD1 agrees at 9 bases. Looked up from germline, CDR1 is ENHRY and CDR2 is SYGVKD. The trim removed 11 bases at V and 6 bases at J, leaving 13 bases unmatched. The CDR3 length is 15 residues. This chain's CDR3 is CAAETGTGSSGELFF. The CDR3 coding sequence is TGTGCCGCCGAAACCGGGACAGGGTCTTCCGGGGAGCTGTTTTTT.